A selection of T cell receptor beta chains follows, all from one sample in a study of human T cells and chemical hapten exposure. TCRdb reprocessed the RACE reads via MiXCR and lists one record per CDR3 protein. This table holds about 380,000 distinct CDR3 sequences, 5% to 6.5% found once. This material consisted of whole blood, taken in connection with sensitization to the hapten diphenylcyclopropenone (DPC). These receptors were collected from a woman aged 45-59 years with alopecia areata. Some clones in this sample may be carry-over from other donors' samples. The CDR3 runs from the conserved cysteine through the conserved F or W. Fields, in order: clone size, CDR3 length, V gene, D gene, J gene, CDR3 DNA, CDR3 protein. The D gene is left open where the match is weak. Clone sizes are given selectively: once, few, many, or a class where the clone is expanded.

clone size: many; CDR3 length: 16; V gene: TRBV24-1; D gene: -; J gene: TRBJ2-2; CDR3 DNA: TGTGCCACCAGTGATTACGGGGACAAGAACACCGGGGAGCTGTTTTTT; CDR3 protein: CATSDYGDKNTGELFF
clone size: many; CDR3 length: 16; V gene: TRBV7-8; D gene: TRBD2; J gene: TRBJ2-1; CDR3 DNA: TGTGCCAGCAGCTGGACTAGCGGGAGGATAGACAATGAGCAGTTCTTC; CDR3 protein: CASSWTSGRIDNEQFF
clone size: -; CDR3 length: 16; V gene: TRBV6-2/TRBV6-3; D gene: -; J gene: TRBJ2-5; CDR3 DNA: TGTGCCAGCTCCTCCCCCGGCAGGGGTAGGGTAGAGACCCAGTACTTC; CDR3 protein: CASSSPGRGRVETQYF
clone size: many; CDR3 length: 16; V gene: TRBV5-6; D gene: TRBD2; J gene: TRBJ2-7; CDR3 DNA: TGTGCCAGCAGCTTGGGCGTGGGACTAGCGGGAGTCGAGCAGTACTTC; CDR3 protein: CASSLGVGLAGVEQYF
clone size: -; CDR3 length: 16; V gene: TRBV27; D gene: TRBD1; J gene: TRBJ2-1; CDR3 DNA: TGTGCCAGCAGTTCCCCTGACAGGGGGGCTCGCAATGAGCAGTTCTTC; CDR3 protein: CASSSPDRGARNEQFF
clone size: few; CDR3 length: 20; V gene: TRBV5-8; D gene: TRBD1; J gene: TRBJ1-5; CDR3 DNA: TGTGCCAGCAGTTCCCTTCGGCCGGACAGGGCCCCTTGGAGCAATCAGCCCCAGCATTTT; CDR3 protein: CASSSLRPDRAPWSNQPQHF
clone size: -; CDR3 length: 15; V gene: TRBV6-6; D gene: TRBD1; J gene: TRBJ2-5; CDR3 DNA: TGTGTCAGCAGTCGGGACAGGGGAAAGAAAGAGACCCAGTACTTC; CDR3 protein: CVSSRDRGKKETQYF
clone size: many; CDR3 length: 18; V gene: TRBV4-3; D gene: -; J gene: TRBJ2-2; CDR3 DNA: TGCGCCAGCAGCCAAGAGGCAGGGTCGCCTGGATCCACCGGGGAGCTGTTTTTT; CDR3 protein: CASSQEAGSPGSTGELFF
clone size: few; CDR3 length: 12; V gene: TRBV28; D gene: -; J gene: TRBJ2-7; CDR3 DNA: TGTGCCAGCAGTTTACTCAGGGGAAAGCAGTACTTC; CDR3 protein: CASSLLRGKQYF
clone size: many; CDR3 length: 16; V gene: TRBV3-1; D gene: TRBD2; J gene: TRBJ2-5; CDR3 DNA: TGTGCCAGCAGCCAAGAGTCTGGCGGGAGCCAAGAGACCCAGTACTTC; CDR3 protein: CASSQESGGSQETQYF
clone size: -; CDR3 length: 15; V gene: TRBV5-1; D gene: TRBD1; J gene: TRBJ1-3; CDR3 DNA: TGCGCCAGCAGCCCAGACCGGGACAGGGGAAACACCATATATTTT; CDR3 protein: CASSPDRDRGNTIYF
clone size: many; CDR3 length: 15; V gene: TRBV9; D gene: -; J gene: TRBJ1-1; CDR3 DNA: TGTGCCAGCAGCGTAGGTCCCGAGACGAACACTGAAGCTTTCTTT; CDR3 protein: CASSVGPETNTEAFF
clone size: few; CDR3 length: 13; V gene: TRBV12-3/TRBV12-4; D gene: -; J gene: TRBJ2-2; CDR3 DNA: TGTGCCAGCAGCGCTACTAGTGCCGGGGAGCTGTTTTTT; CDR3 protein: CASSATSAGELFF
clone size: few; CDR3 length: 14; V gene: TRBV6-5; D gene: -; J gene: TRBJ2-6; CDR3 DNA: TGTGCCAGCAGTTACGACTCTGGGGCCAACGTCCTGACTTTC; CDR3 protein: CASSYDSGANVLTF
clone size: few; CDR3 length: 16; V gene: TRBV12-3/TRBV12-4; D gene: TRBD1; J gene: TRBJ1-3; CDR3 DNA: TGTGCCAGCAGTCGAACTGGAGGACAGGGACGAAACACCATATATTTT; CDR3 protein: CASSRTGGQGRNTIYF